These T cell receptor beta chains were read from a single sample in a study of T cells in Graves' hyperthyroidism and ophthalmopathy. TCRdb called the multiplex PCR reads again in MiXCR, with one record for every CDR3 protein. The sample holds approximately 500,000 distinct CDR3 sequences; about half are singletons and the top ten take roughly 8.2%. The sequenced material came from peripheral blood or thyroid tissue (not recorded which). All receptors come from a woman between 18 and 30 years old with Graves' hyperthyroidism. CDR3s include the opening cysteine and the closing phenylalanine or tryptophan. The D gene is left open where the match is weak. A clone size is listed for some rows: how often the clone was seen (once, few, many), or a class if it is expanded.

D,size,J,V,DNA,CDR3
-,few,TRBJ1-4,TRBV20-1,TGCAGTGCTGGGGGTGGAGAAAAACTGTTTTTT,CSAGGGEKLFF
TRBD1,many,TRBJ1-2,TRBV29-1,TGCAGCGTTCTGCCGGCGGGACAGGGGGCGCGTGGCTACACCTTC,CSVLPAGQGARGYTF
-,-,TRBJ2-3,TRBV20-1,TGCAGTGCTAGGAGGGCTAACACAGATACGCAGTATTTT,CSARRANTDTQYF
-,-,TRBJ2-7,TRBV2,TGTGCCAGCATGGGACTCGAGAGCTACGAGCAGTACTTC,CASMGLESYEQYF
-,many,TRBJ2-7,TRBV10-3,TGTGCCAGCGGGGTGGTCTCCTACGAGCAGTACTTC,CASGVVSYEQYF
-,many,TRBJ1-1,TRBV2,TGTGCCAGCAGGGTTACAGGGATGGTTTCTGAAGCTTTCTTT,CASRVTGMVSEAFF
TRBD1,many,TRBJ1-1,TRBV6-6,TGTGCCAGCAGCCTACCCCCAGGGGGCGTGGACACTGAAGCTTTCTTT,CASSLPPGGVDTEAFF
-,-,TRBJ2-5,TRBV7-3,TGTGCCAGCAGCTTAACGGCTAGCGTAGACCAAGAGACCCAGTACTTC,CASSLTASVDQETQYF
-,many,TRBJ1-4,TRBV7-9,TGTGCCAGCAGCTTTGGATTTCGGACACTTAATGAAAAACTGTTTTTT,CASSFGFRTLNEKLFF
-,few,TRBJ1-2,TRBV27,TGTGCCAGCAGTTTCCGGCCGGGAAATGACTATGGCTACACCTTC,CASSFRPGNDYGYTF
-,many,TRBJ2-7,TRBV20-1,TGCAGTGCTAGACCCGAACAAGCTCTCTACCACTACGAGCAGTACTTC,CSARPEQALYHYEQYF
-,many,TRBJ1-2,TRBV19,TGTGCCAGTAGTGACGAAGTCGGCTATGGCTACACCTTC,CASSDEVGYGYTF
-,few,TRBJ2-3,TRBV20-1,TGCAGTGCTAGGCGTGTGTCAGATACGCAGTATTTT,CSARRVSDTQYF
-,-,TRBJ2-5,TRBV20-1,TGCAGTGCTAGAGATCCCAGGGGAGTTGAGACCCAGTACTTC,CSARDPRGVETQYF
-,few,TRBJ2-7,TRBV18,TGTGCCAGCTCACCACTAGACTCCGGAGACCCCTACGAGCAGTACTTC,CASSPLDSGDPYEQYF
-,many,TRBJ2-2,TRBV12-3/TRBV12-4,TGTGCCAGCAGATTTAGGCTGAACACCGGGGAGCTGTTTTTT,CASRFRLNTGELFF
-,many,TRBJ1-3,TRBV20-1,TGCAGTGCTAGAGATGCCAGGGAAAGTGGAAACACCATATATTTT,CSARDARESGNTIYF
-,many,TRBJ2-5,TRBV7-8,TGTGCCAGCAGCTACAGGGAGACCCAGTACTTC,CASSYRETQYF
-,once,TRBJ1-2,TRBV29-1,TGCAGCGTTGAGTCGACCGGGGACTATGGCTACACCTTC,CSVESTGDYGYTF
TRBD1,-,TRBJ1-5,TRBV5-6,TGTGCCAGCAGTCGCACAGGACAGGGCCATCAGCCCCAGCATTTT,CASSRTGQGHQPQHF
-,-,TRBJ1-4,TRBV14,TGTGCCAGCAGCCAAGATAGGCAAGGAGCAACTAATGAAAAACTGTTTTTT,CASSQDRQGATNEKLFF
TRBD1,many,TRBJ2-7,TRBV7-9,TGTGCCAGCAGCCTAGACAGGGTCACCTACGAGCAGTACTTC,CASSLDRVTYEQYF
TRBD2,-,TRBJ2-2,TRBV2,TGTGCCAGCAGCACTAGCGGGAGCGACGGGGAGCTGTTTTTT,CASSTSGSDGELFF
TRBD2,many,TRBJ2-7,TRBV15,TGTGCCACCAGCAAGGCGACTAGCGGGAGTAACGAGCAGTACTTC,CATSKATSGSNEQYF
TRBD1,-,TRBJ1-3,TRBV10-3,TGTGCCATCAGTGGGGACAGGGGAACTGGAAACACCATATATTTT,CAISGDRGTGNTIYF
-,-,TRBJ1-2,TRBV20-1,TGCAGTGCTAGAGCACACAGGGCTCGCTATGGCTACACCTTC,CSARAHRARYGYTF
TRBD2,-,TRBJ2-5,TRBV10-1,TGCGCCACCCTCCGTTTAGCGGGAGCTGGGGAGACCCAGTACTTC,CATLRLAGAGETQYF
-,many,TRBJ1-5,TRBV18,TGTGCCAGCTCTCCTTCGACAGGAATCAATCAGCCCCAGCATTTT,CASSPSTGINQPQHF
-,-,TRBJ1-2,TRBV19,TGTGCCAGTAGACTGGCGGGGGGTTACACCTTC,CASRLAGGYTF
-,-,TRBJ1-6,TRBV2,TGTGCCAGCAGTGAGGACCTGTGGGACTCACCCCTCCACTTT,CASSEDLWDSPLHF
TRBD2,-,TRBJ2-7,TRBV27,TGTGCCAGCAGAAGGAGCGGGAGGGCAGAGCAGTACTTC,CASRRSGRAEQYF
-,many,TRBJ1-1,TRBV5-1,TGCGCCAGCAGCCCAGCTACAACTAACACTGAAGCTTTCTTT,CASSPATTNTEAFF
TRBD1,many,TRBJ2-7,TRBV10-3,TGTGCCACCGCCGGGACAGGGGGCTCCGAGCAGTACTTC,CATAGTGGSEQYF
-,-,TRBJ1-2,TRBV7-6,TGTGCCAGCAGCAGGGGCGGGGGACCCGGATTTAGCTACACCTTC,CASSRGGGPGFSYTF
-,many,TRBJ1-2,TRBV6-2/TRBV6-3,TGTGCCAGCAGTTACGGGCAGCGAAACTATGGCTACACCTTC,CASSYGQRNYGYTF
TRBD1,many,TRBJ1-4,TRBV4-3,TGCGCCAGCAGTAGCTGGACAGGGGAAAATGAAAAACTGTTTTTT,CASSSWTGENEKLFF
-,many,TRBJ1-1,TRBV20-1,TGCAGTGCTAGGGTTCCTCTAGGGGGACGAGGGGACACTGAAGCTTTCTTT,CSARVPLGGRGDTEAFF
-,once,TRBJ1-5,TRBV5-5,TGTGCCAGCAGCCTGGCGGTCTTCGGGCCCCAGCATTTT,CASSLAVFGPQHF
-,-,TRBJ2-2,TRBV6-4,TGTGCCAGCCTCCACCCCGGGTCAAAGAGAAATGGGGAGCTGTTTTTT,CASLHPGSKRNGELFF
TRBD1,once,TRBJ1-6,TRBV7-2,TGTGCCAGCAGCTTCACCGGGACAGGGGGTAATTCACCCCTCCACTTT,CASSFTGTGGNSPLHF
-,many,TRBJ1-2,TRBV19,TGTGCCAGTAGTACTCCCGGCCGGACCAGGGCGTATGGCTACACCTTC,CASSTPGRTRAYGYTF
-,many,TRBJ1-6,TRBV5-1,TGCGCCAGCAGCTTGGAGGGGGGAGCACCCCTCCACTTT,CASSLEGGAPLHF
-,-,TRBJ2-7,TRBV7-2,TGTGCCAGCAGGCCAACTAGGGACGAGCAGTACTTC,CASRPTRDEQYF
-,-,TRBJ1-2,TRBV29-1,TGCAGCGTTGAAGCGATGACAGCTAACTATGGCTACACCTTC,CSVEAMTANYGYTF
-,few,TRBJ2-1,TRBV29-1,TGCAGCGTTGAATTAGGGGAATATGCCTACAATGAGCAGTTCTTC,CSVELGEYAYNEQFF
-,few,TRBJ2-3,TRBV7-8,TGTGCCAGCAGCTTACGCCCCTCGGGAAGTACGCAGTATTTT,CASSLRPSGSTQYF
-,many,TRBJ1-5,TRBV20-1,TGCAGTGCTAGCTTCAGCAATCAGCCCCAGCATTTT,CSASFSNQPQHF
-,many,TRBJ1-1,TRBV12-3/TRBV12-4,TGTGCCAGCAGACTTTACCAGGGTTGGACTGAAGCTTTCTTT,CASRLYQGWTEAFF
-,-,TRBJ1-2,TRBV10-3,TGTGCCGGCAGTGAAAAAGGTGGTCAGAAAGGCAGGAGCTATGGCTACACCTTC,CAGSEKGGQKGRSYGYTF
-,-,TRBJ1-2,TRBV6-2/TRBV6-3,TGTGCCAGCAGTTACAGGGACACCGGGGATAGCTATGGCTACACCTTC,CASSYRDTGDSYGYTF
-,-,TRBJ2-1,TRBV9,TGTGCCAGCAGCGTAGCGGTCAGGGGATCAGACAATGAGCAGTTCTTC,CASSVAVRGSDNEQFF
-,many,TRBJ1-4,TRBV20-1,TGCAGTGCTAGGGGGGGCAGAAATGAAAAACTGTTTTTT,CSARGGRNEKLFF
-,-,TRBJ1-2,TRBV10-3,TGTGCCACCCTGAGTACGGGGGTGGGGTATGGCTACACCTTC,CATLSTGVGYGYTF